This is a list of T cell receptor beta chains from one sample in a study of T cells in Graves' hyperthyroidism and ophthalmopathy. Each CDR3 protein is one row after TCRdb ran MiXCR on the multiplex PCR reads. The table has around 300,000 distinct CDR3 sequences, less than 30% seen once; the top ten hold over 25%. The sequenced material came from blood. Source of these receptors: a man aged 35 to 55 with Graves' hyperthyroidism that later progressed to Graves' ophthalmopathy. Each CDR3 is given with its conserved first and last residue. D genes are given only for firm matches. Clone size is stated in some rows and not others, as once, few, many or a class when expanded.

>TRBV6-5|-|TRBJ2-7|-
TGTGCCAGCAGTTACCAGTTACTCTCCTACGAGCAGTACTTC
CASSYQLLSYEQYF
>TRBV27|-|TRBJ1-6|many
TGTGCCAGCAGTGCCGGAGGGGCTTGGAATTCACCCCTCCACTTT
CASSAGGAWNSPLHF
>TRBV29-1|-|TRBJ2-3|few
TGCAGCGTTGAACCATTCGTGTCACTCACAGATACGCAGTATTTT
CSVEPFVSLTDTQYF
>TRBV2|-|TRBJ2-2|many
TGTGCCAGCAGTGTAGTGGACGGGGAGCTGTTTTTT
CASSVVDGELFF
>TRBV28|-|TRBJ1-2|many
TGTGCCAGCTTAAAGGGCGGGGTTCGAGGCTACACCTTC
CASLKGGVRGYTF
>TRBV28|TRBD1|TRBJ2-7|many
TGTGCCAGCATTCGGACAGGAGCCTACGAGCAGTACTTC
CASIRTGAYEQYF
>TRBV9|TRBD2|TRBJ2-5|many
TGTGCCAGCAGCGTAGGGTCTACCGGGGGGGAGACCCAGTACTTC
CASSVGSTGGETQYF
>TRBV5-1|TRBD2|TRBJ2-2|many
TGCGCCAGCAGCTTGCAGGCGGGAGGCGCCACCGGGGAGCTGTTTTTT
CASSLQAGGATGELFF
>TRBV28|-|TRBJ1-5|-
TGTGCCAGCAGTTTGGGTGAGCATAGCAATCAGCCCCAGCATTTT
CASSLGEHSNQPQHF
>TRBV5-6|-|TRBJ1-1|many
TGTGCCAGCAGCCGGGACTCGAACACTGAAGCTTTCTTT
CASSRDSNTEAFF
>TRBV6-5|-|TRBJ2-2|many
TGTGCCAGCAGACGTGGCACCGGGGAGCTGTTTTTT
CASRRGTGELFF